These 25 T cell receptor beta chains were sequenced from one sample in a study of blood T cell repertoires in COVID-19. The data were produced by immunoSEQ multiplex PCR, yet TCRdb's version contains in-frame clones alone and is incomplete. The sample includes roughly 280,000 clones, about nine tenths of them seen just once. The sample was peripheral blood. The receptors shown here come from a woman aged 25 to 39 with COVID-19, enrolled during active disease.

The rearrangement uses TRBV4-1 and TRBJ2-7; possibly TRBD2 for D (5 bases). V lost 1 base and J lost 12, with 10 bases in between. CDR3 length equals 11 residues. Germline CDR1 and CDR2: MGHRA and YSYEKL. CDR3 bases: TGCGCCAGCAGCCAAGCTGGACTGTTGTACTTC. Its protein product is CASSQAGLLYF.

This clone appeared once. The gene calls are TRBV10-3 and TRBJ1-5, with a possible D match to TRBD1 (5 bases). The CDR3 consists of 15 residues. Germline values: CDR1 ENHRY, CDR2 SYGVKD. Deletions cut 11 bases from V and 0 bases from J, with 17 bases between. The CDR3 is CASAYGGDSNQPQHF. The CDR3 nucleotides are TGTGCCTCCGCCTACGGGGGTGATAGCAATCAGCCCCAGCATTTT.

This clone has only one observation. The chain joins TRBV13 to TRBJ2-5; TRBD1 matches at 7 bases. The J segment lost 5 bases and the V segment lost 3 bases, leaving 6 bases of the junction unmatched. Germline CDR1 PRHDT, CDR2 FYEKMQ (reference sequence). CDR3 length equals 14 residues. The CDR3 DNA follows: TGTGCCAGCAGCTTCACAGGGGCTGAGGAGACCCAGTACTTC. As protein: CASSFTGAEETQYF.

This sequence joins TRBV5-4 and TRBJ2-7; D is unresolved. The CDR3 length is 12 residues. Germline CDR1 and CDR2: SGHNT and YYREEE (reference sequence). Deletions cut 0 bases from V and 6 bases from J, with 7 bases between. This CDR3 is CASSLDGFEQYF. The DNA for the CDR3 is TGTGCCAGCAGCTTGGACGGGTTCGAGCAGTACTTC.

This chain uses TRBV5-4 with TRBJ2-2, with 11 bases that match TRBD2. The V gene end was trimmed by 4 bases and the J gene end by 4 bases; junction bases not matched to a gene: 3. Germline CDR1 reads SGHNT; CDR2 reads YYREEE (reference sequence). The length of the CDR3 is 15 residues. This chain's CDR3 is CASSHGTSGTGELFF. CDR3 nucleotide sequence: TGTGCCAGCAGCCACGGGACTAGCGGCACCGGGGAGCTGTTTTTT.

This chain connects TRBV27 to TRBJ2-2; 16 nucleotides line up with TRBD2. The J segment lost 8 bases and the V segment lost 6 bases, leaving 12 bases of the junction unmatched. Germline-derived CDR1 and CDR2 are MNHEY and SMNVEV (reference sequence). The CDR3 is 18 amino acids. This CDR3 is CASSPLGLAGGPSGELFF. The CDR3 DNA is TGTGCCAGCAGCCCCTTGGGACTAGCGGGAGGGCCATCGGGGGAGCTGTTTTTT.

This clone was seen only a few times. The J gene is TRBJ1-6, the V gene TRBV5-5; D is unresolved. Trimming removed 4 bases from V and 0 bases from J, with 8 bases in between. CDR3 length: 15 amino acids. CDR1 and CDR2 from the germline V gene are SGHKS and YYEKEE (reference sequence). The CDR3 DNA reads as TGTGCCAGCAGCCCCATCGGCTCCTATAATTCACCCCTCCACTTT. This translates into CASSPIGSYNSPLHF.

The V and J genes are TRBV29-1 and TRBJ2-7; tentative D call: TRBD1 (5 bases). The CDR3 runs 13 residues. Trimming removed 4 bases at V and 0 bases at J, with 10 bases between. Germline V CDR1 and CDR2: SQVTM, ANQGSEA. The CDR3 DNA is TGCAGCGTTGTGCAGGGTCCCTCCTACGAGCAGTACTTC. Its translation is CSVVQGPSYEQYF.

The V and J genes are TRBV4-1 and TRBJ2-5, with D perhaps TRBD1 (6 bases). This CDR3 comprises 17 residues. V gave up 0 bases and J gave up 3 bases, with 17 bases separating them. The germline gives CDR1 MGHRA, CDR2 YSYEKL. The CDR3: CASSQEAPGAIKETQYF. CDR3 sequence (DNA): TGCGCCAGCAGCCAAGAGGCCCCAGGGGCCATAAAAGAGACCCAGTACTTC.

This clone has a single count. V usage is TRBV7-9 and J usage is TRBJ2-7; 15 bases are a match to TRBD2. From germline, CDR1 is SEHNR and CDR2 FQNEAQ (reference sequence). The junction had 3 bases not matched to a gene; V was cut back by 5 bases and J by 4 bases. The CDR3 runs 15 residues. DNA of the CDR3: TGTGCCAGCAGCCCGGGACTAGCGGGAGGATACGAGCAGTACTTC. It codes for CASSPGLAGGYEQYF.

A remark on this clone: One end of the junction varies from germline; a read error may be responsible. V gene TRBV4-1 combines with J gene TRBJ2-7, with TRBD2 matching over 11 bases. Germline V gene lookup returns CDR1 MGHRA and CDR2 YSYEKL. This CDR3 region has 16 residues. In nucleotides, the CDR3 is TGCGCCAGTAGCCGCCTCACTAGCGGGAGCTCCTACGAGCAGTACTTC. Its protein is CASSRLTSGSSYEQYF.

This chain links TRBV5-1 with TRBJ2-7, with TRBD2 as a possible D gene (6 bases). Trimming took 3 bases from V and 0 from J, leaving 16 bases between them. Germline CDR1 and CDR2: SGHRS and YFSETQ. The length of the CDR3 is 16 residues. CDR3 nucleotide sequence: TGCGCCAGCAGCTGGAACCCAAGCGGGTCCTCCTACGAGCAGTACTTC. Translated, it gives CASSWNPSGSSYEQYF.

V and J are TRBV28 and TRBJ2-7, with a weak D call TRBD2 (5 bases). Trimming stripped 4 bases from V and 6 bases from J, with 19 bases between. CDR3 length equals 15 residues. The germline V gene has CDR1 MDHEN and CDR2 SYDVKM. As DNA, the CDR3 is TGTGCCAGCAGTTCCGTCCCGGCCAACGGGGTCGAGCAGTACTTC. It yields the protein CASSSVPANGVEQYF.

The chain combines TRBV27 with TRBJ2-1; D is possibly TRBD2 (5 bases). CDR3 size: 13 residues. Germline assignment: CDR1 MNHEY and CDR2 SMNVEV (reference sequence). The germline V and J ends were trimmed by 6 bases and 4 bases, with 10 bases remaining between them. CDR3 loop: CASSGINYNEQFF. CDR3 DNA: TGTGCCAGCAGCGGGATAAATTACAATGAGCAGTTCTTC.

This clone was observed once. The chain recombines TRBV19 with TRBJ1-4; 7 bases map to TRBD1. The ends lost 7 bases at V and 0 bases at J; junction bases unmatched: 5. The CDR3 has 15 residues. CDR1 and CDR2 from the germline V gene are LNHDA and SQIVND (reference sequence). In nucleotides, the CDR3 is TGTGCCAGTACCCGACAGGGAGCAACTAATGAAAAACTGTTTTTT. Encoded protein: CASTRQGATNEKLFF.

V is TRBV15 and J is TRBJ2-1, with a possible D match to TRBD2 (6 bases). Germline lookup yields CDR1 LNHNV and CDR2 YYDKDF (reference sequence). The CDR3 runs to 13 residues. V was cut by 8 bases and J by 6 bases, with 14 bases left in between. The CDR3 nucleotides read TGTGCCACCGGAGGGTTGTCGTCCAATGAGCAGTTCTTC. Amino acid sequence: CATGGLSSNEQFF.

DNA for the CDR3: TGTGCCAGCAGTTCAAATACGGGACTAGCGGGGCACAATGAGCAGTTCTTC. Translation gives CASSSNTGLAGHNEQFF. J is TRBJ2-1 and V is TRBV28, with TRBD2 matching 13 bases. CDR1 and CDR2 (germline): MDHEN, SYDVKM. The CDR3 length is 17 residues. V lost 4 bases to trimming and J lost 5 bases; unmatched junction nucleotides: 8.

This chain joins TRBV5-1 and TRBJ1-1; maybe TRBD1 (6 bases). Deletions cut 4 bases from V and 4 bases from J, with 17 bases between. In germline, CDR1 is SGHRS, CDR2 YFSETQ. This CDR3 contains 15 residues. The CDR3 DNA follows: TGCGCCAGCAGCGCTTTTCCGGGGGGCTTCACTGAAGCTTTCTTT. It yields the protein CASSAFPGGFTEAFF.

The chain carries TRBV28 and TRBJ1-4, with TRBD1 as a possible D gene (6 bases). The CDR3 is 14 amino acids. Germline-derived CDR1 and CDR2 are MDHEN and SYDVKM. Trimming left V 8 bases short and J 5 bases short, with 15 bases between. Written as DNA, the CDR3 is TGTGCCAGCGGCGATGCGGGGGGCAATGAAAAACTGTTTTTT. The encoded protein is CASGDAGGNEKLFF. Complete variable domain (other parts from reference TRBV28 and TRBJ1-4): DVKVTQSSRYLVKRTGEKVFLECVQDMDHENMFWYRQDPGLGLRLIYFSYDVKMKEKGDIPEGYSVSREKKERFSLILESASTNQTSMYLCASGDAGGNEKLFFGSGTQLSVL.

CDR3 residues: CATSRGTQDRGPNEQFF. The DNA for the CDR3 is TGTGCCACCAGCAGGGGGACTCAGGACAGGGGGCCGAATGAGCAGTTCTTC. The rearrangement joins TRBV15 to TRBJ2-1, with 11 bases that match TRBD1. With V trimmed by 3 bases and J by 7 bases, 11 bases remained unmatched. Looked up from germline, CDR1 is LNHNV and CDR2 is YYDKDF (reference sequence). The CDR3 spans 17 residues.

The chain combines TRBV7-9 with TRBJ2-7; TRBD1 matches at 11 bases. This CDR3 is built from 15 residues. Losses at the gene ends were 1 base for V and 3 bases for J; bases not matched to a gene: 2. Germline-derived CDR1 and CDR2 are SEHNR and FQNEAQ (reference sequence). The CDR3 loop is CASSLGTGGGYEQYF. The CDR3 bases are TGTGCCAGCAGCTTAGGGACAGGGGGCGGCTACGAGCAGTACTTC.

The chain combines TRBV3-1 (or the pseudogene TRBV3-2) with TRBJ2-1; tentative D call: TRBD2 (5 bases). V gave up 1 base and J gave up 4 bases, with 5 bases separating them. The V gene's germline CDR1 is LGHDT and CDR2 YNNKEL (reference sequence). The CDR3 is 13 amino acids. This CDR3 is CASSQAGYNEQFF. CDR3 bases: TGTGCCAGCAGCCAAGCGGGGTACAATGAGCAGTTCTTC.

The chain combines TRBV6-5 with TRBJ1-1, with D possibly TRBD1 on 6 matching bases. In germline, CDR1 is MNHEY, CDR2 SVGAGI. The germline V and J ends were trimmed by 7 bases and 2 bases, with 14 bases remaining between them. CDR3 length: 14 amino acids. CDR3 in amino acids: CASTQGWGNTEAFF. For the CDR3, the DNA is TGTGCCAGCACCCAGGGGTGGGGTAACACTGAAGCTTTCTTT.

The DNA of the CDR3 is TGTGCCACCAGCCCCCCTCCGGGCTACAATGAGCAGTTCTTC. Its translation is CATSPPPGYNEQFF. The chain recombines TRBV15 with TRBJ2-1; D is unclear. Per the germline V gene, CDR1 is LNHNV and CDR2 is YYDKDF (reference sequence). Trimming took 5 bases from V and 3 from J, leaving 11 bases between them. This CDR3 has 14 amino acids.

This clone was detected a few times. The CDR3 DNA sequence: TGTGCCAGCAGCCAAGTCGCTAGCGGCCCGAACACCGGGGAGCTGTTTTTT. Translated, it gives CASSQVASGPNTGELFF. The V call is TRBV3-1 (or the pseudogene TRBV3-2), the J call TRBJ2-2; 7 nucleotides align to TRBD2. The CDR3 is made up of 17 amino acids. Trimming cost V 1 base and J 0 bases; bases outside gene matches: 5. CDR1 is LGHDT and CDR2 is YNNKEL in the germline V gene (reference sequence).